This entry features one TCR beta chain sequence. The antigen is not known. The source of the sample is a study of cytotoxic CD8 clonotypes in ibrutinib-treated CLL. Study findings and constraints: Clonality (at baseline) was higher than in age-matched healthy donors and tracked circulating CD8+ T-cell counts. Clonality went higher at ibrutinib response and then dropped back toward baseline at progression. Lymph node repertoires were not studied, and sampling times were unmatched.

The planned depth of sequencing spanned 1 in 200,000 to 1 in 1 million T cells. TCRdb's table, derived via immunoSEQ multiplex PCR, lists solely in-frame clones and lacks some. Of roughly 130,000 clones detected, about 80% appear once; the ten largest clones hold around 13%. The material sequenced was PBMCs, taken after 12 months of ibrutinib treatment. This receptor was obtained from a human donor with chronic lymphocytic leukemia.

The CDR3 bases are TGTGCCAGCAGCTCCGGACAGGGAGATTTCAGAAGCACAGATACGCAGTATTTT. It encodes CASSSGQGDFRSTDTQYF. The rearrangement joins TRBV11-2 to TRBJ2-3, with 8 bases aligning to TRBD1. The CDR3 extends over 18 amino acids. After removal of 4 bases from V and 0 bases from J, the junction contained 12 bases not matched to a gene. CDR1 is SGHAT and CDR2 is FQNNGV in the germline V gene.